This T cell receptor beta chain was profiled in a study of cytomegalovirus exposure and HLA in healthy donors. Notes on the study in general: A later analysis reportedly identified an Asian-associated ancestry cluster as carrying fewer N-insertions than the approximately 710-donor mean.

Of note for this clone: Its matching antigen is unknown. Other DNA sequences of this sample code for an identical CDR3.

PCR amplification relied on 60 Vbeta primers (plus 13 Jbeta primers). Repertoires were generated with immunoSEQ multiplex PCR, while TCRdb's copy carries only in-frame clones and drops some. The sample shows roughly 100,000 clones, roughly 60% of them seen only once. Germline assignment: CDR1 MNHNS and CDR2 SASEGT. V dropped 7 bases and J dropped 0 bases, with 12 bases sitting between them. The CDR3 is 14 residues long. Sequenced material: PBMCs. The V and J genes are TRBV6-1 and TRBJ1-1, with no clear D. The receptor was derived from a human donor in good health. This CDR3 is CASIRGDLNTEAFF. CDR3 DNA: TGTGCCAGCATTCGCGGGGATCTGAACACTGAAGCTTTCTTT.